Within the sample, the clone carrying this TCR beta chain is medium-sized (0.01 to 0.1%). The antigen is undetermined. The repertoire was sequenced with immunoSEQ multiplex PCR; TCRdb's copy has only in-frame clones and lacks some. The profile shows roughly 1,200 clones, about 19% of them singletons. The sample comes from a study of T cells in localized non-small cell lung cancer. Study results and limitations: Sequencing involved a lone tumor region, leaving heterogeneity possible. Adjacent lung exhibited a median of 57 among the 100 most abundant tumor clones. Uninvolved nearby lung showed the greatest T cell clonality, exceeding that found in tumor.

Investigators took adjacent lung free of atypia at least 2 cm from the tumor margin. The length of the CDR3 is 17 residues. V lost 4 bases, J lost 0 bases, and 9 bases stayed unmatched. Germline V gene sequence: CDR1 SGHNT, CDR2 YENEEA. This chain joins TRBV11-3 and TRBJ2-1; 7 bases fit TRBD2. The sequence was collected from a male donor at least 60 years old with stage I lung adenocarcinoma. This sample comprised normal lung tissue next to the tumor, obtained before any cancer treatment. This CDR3 is CASSYPPAGSSYNEQFF. CDR3 sequence (DNA): TGTGCCAGCAGCTACCCTCCAGCGGGGAGCTCCTACAATGAGCAGTTCTTC.